The clone carrying this T cell receptor (beta chain) occurred many times. What it binds is unknown. TCRdb re-analyzed the PCR reads through MiXCR. The table lists fewer than 25,000 clones, roughly 21% of them singletons. This entry is derived from a study of metastatic and nonmetastatic thyroid tumors. Study context: Repertoire comparison spanned blood and tumor or nodule tissue of malignant and benign thyroid patients.

Study-wide points: Versus benign nodules, malignant thyroid tumors reportedly had significantly higher TCR beta diversity, in blood and tumor.

Each patient came to thyroid surgery without any prior treatment (of any kind). Sequencing was carried out using blood. The origin of this receptor is a male donor with papillary thyroid cancer or a benign thyroid nodule (not recorded which). Some clones in this sample may be carry-over from other donors' samples.

The CDR3 spells CASSYSASGRSDEQFF. The DNA for the CDR3 is TGTGCCAGCAGTTACTCGGCTAGCGGGAGGTCGGATGAGCAGTTCTTC. The rearrangement links TRBV6-5 to TRBJ2-1, with 11 bases that match TRBD2. The junction had 6 bases not matched to a gene; V was cut back by 0 bases and J by 8 bases. Germline values: CDR1 MNHEY, CDR2 SVGAGI. The CDR3 consists of 16 residues.